These 26 T cell receptor beta chains were all obtained from the same sample, sequenced in a study of cytomegalovirus exposure and HLA in healthy donors. Primers: 60 Vbeta forward and 13 Jbeta reverse. This table comes from immunoSEQ multiplex PCR, and its TCRdb copy is limited to in-frame clones, with some not included. The data show about 78,000 clones, around 85% seen once. The sample consisted of PBMCs. The source of these receptors is a woman in her forties or fifties in good health and CMV-seronegative.

The chain combines TRBV19 with TRBJ2-1; TRBD1 might be the D (6 bases). The ends were cut back, 7 bases at V and 0 bases at J, with 19 bases in the middle. The length of the CDR3 is 17 residues. The germline gives CDR1 LNHDA, CDR2 SQIVND (reference sequence). CDR3 DNA: TGTGCCAGTACCTTAGTGGGGGCTATGGGCTCCTACAATGAGCAGTTCTTC. This translates into CASTLVGAMGSYNEQFF.

The chain links TRBV4-2 to TRBJ1-1; 11 bases fit TRBD1. Germline CDR1 reads LGHNA; CDR2 reads YNFKEQ. With 11 bases clipped from V and 1 base from J, the junction kept 18 bases outside the gene matches. The CDR3 is made up of 18 amino acids. The CDR3 protein is CASTGRTGGTSGNTEAFF. CDR3 sequence (DNA): TGTGCCTCGACGGGAAGGACAGGGGGCACAAGCGGGAACACTGAAGCTTTCTTT.

The chain recombines TRBV5-4 with TRBJ2-1, with TRBD1 identical over 7 bases. Germline values: CDR1 SGHNT, CDR2 YYREEE (reference sequence). The V gene end was trimmed by 4 bases and the J gene end by 10 bases; junction bases not matched to a gene: 5. The CDR3 length is 12 residues. Written as DNA, the CDR3 is TGTGCCAGCAGCGTGACAGGGCGGGAGCAGTTCTTC. Translated: CASSVTGREQFF.

In DNA form, the CDR3 reads TGTGCCAGCAGTTTAGGCGGGGGCTTCTACGAGCAGTACTTC. Its protein is CASSLGGGFYEQYF. V usage is TRBV27 and J usage is TRBJ2-7; tentative D call: TRBD2 (7 bases). V shed 2 bases and J shed 3 bases, with 11 bases lying between them. The CDR3 contains 14 residues. CDR1 is MNHEY, CDR2 SMNVEV, per germline (reference sequence).

The V gene is TRBV19, the J gene TRBJ1-2; D ambiguous. CDR3 length: 16 residues. V lost 5 bases to trimming and J lost 1 base, with 17 bases between them. CDR1 is LNHDA, CDR2 SQIVND, per germline (reference sequence). CDR3 coding DNA: TGTGCCAGTAGTCCGGATGTCGGGTATAGTAACTATGGCTACACCTTC. Its protein product is CASSPDVGYSNYGYTF. The whole variable domain, remainder taken from reference TRBV19 and TRBJ1-2, is DGGITQSPKYLFRKEGQNVTLSCEQNLNHDAMYWYRQDPGQGLRLIYYSQIVNDFQKGDIAEGYSVSREKKESFPLTVTSAQKNPTAFYLCASSPDVGYSNYGYTFGSGTRLTVV.

Turning to this clone: Other DNA variants within this sample encode the same CDR3. This chain joins TRBV7-3 and TRBJ2-3, with D tentatively TRBD2 (6 bases). The CDR3 runs to 15 residues. Germline V gene lookup returns CDR1 SGHTA and CDR2 FQGTGA. Deletions cut 0 bases from V and 2 bases from J, with 9 bases between. Here the CDR3 reads CASSLTGGPTDTQYF. DNA for the CDR3: TGTGCCAGCAGCTTAACCGGGGGACCCACAGATACGCAGTATTTT.

J is TRBJ2-1 and V is TRBV28; maybe TRBD2 (5 bases). Trimming shortened V by 3 bases and J by 0 bases, and 9 bases separated the two germline ends. The CDR3 runs to 15 residues. The V gene's germline CDR1 is MDHEN and CDR2 SYDVKM. The CDR3 region has the DNA TGTGCCAGCAGTTTCCTAGCAGGCTCCTACAATGAGCAGTTCTTC. This gives the protein CASSFLAGSYNEQFF.

The chain uses TRBV5-1 and TRBJ2-2, with 10 bases lining up with TRBD2. Trimming at V came to 4 bases and at J to 6 bases, leaving 9 bases not matched to a gene. The CDR3 totals 16 residues. Germline-derived CDR1 and CDR2 are SGHRS and YFSETQ. The CDR3 region is CASSGIQRGGPGELFF. The DNA for the CDR3 is TGCGCCAGCAGCGGAATTCAGCGGGGGGGCCCCGGGGAGCTGTTTTTT.

CDR3 sequence: CASSWANEQFF. The CDR3, as DNA: TGTGCCAGCAGCTGGGCCAATGAGCAGTTCTTC. The chain carries TRBV2 and TRBJ2-1; D unresolved. The germline V gene has CDR1 SNHLY and CDR2 FYNNEI. The CDR3 covers 11 residues. V was clipped by 6 bases and J by 6 bases, with 6 bases between them.

The CDR3 reads CASSVGQGGNEKLFF. CDR3 sequence (DNA): TGTGCCAGCAGCGTAGGTCAGGGCGGAAATGAAAAACTGTTTTTT. The chain employs TRBV9 and TRBJ1-4; D perhaps matches TRBD1 (5 bases). Germline assignment: CDR1 SGDLS and CDR2 YYNGEE. Trimming took off 0 bases at V and 5 bases at J, with 11 bases between the two ends. This CDR3 comprises 15 residues.

This clone is a singleton in its sample. V gene TRBV6-1 combines with J gene TRBJ1-1; 7 bases agree with TRBD1. The germline CDR1 and CDR2 sequences are MNHNS and SASEGT. Losses at the gene ends were 7 bases for V and 5 bases for J; bases not matched to a gene: 10. The CDR3 spans 14 residues. CDR3 nucleotide sequence: TGTGCCAGCATTCCTGGGGACAGCGGGACTGAAGCTTTCTTT. Amino acid sequence: CASIPGDSGTEAFF.

The chain has TRBV5-1 and TRBJ2-7; 8 bases agree with TRBD1. This CDR3 contains 15 residues. Trimming removed 0 bases from V and 4 bases from J; junction bases left unmatched: 6. From germline, CDR1 is SGHRS and CDR2 YFSETQ. The CDR3 sequence is CASSLGSGGGYEQYF. DNA for the CDR3: TGCGCCAGCAGCTTGGGTTCAGGGGGCGGTTACGAGCAGTACTTC.

The chain has TRBV5-1 and TRBJ1-3; TRBD1 matches 9 bases. The CDR3 has 15 amino acids. The V gene end was trimmed by 4 bases and the J gene end by 3 bases; junction bases not matched to a gene: 5. Looked up from germline, CDR1 is SGHRS and CDR2 is YFSETQ. CDR3 residues: CASSPGQGIGNTIYF. CDR3 DNA sequence: TGCGCCAGCAGCCCGGGACAGGGAATTGGAAACACCATATATTTT.

The J gene is TRBJ1-1, the V gene TRBV4-1; the D gene is possibly TRBD1 (6 bases). The CDR3 is 15 residues long. Germline values: CDR1 MGHRA, CDR2 YSYEKL. Deletions cut 0 bases from V and 6 bases from J, with 14 bases between. The DNA for the CDR3 is TGCGCCAGCAGCCAAGATCCTTCCAGGGGCGCTGAAGCTTTCTTT. The encoded protein is CASSQDPSRGAEAFF.

This clone occurred a few times. The chain is built from TRBV9 and TRBJ1-2; TRBD1 matches at 8 bases. The CDR3 spans 14 residues. The germline V gene encodes CDR1 SGDLS and CDR2 YYNGEE. Trimming at V came to 7 bases and at J to 1 base, leaving 6 bases not matched to a gene. CDR3 nucleotide sequence: TGTGCCAGCGCCAGGGACAGGAGTAACTATGGCTACACCTTC. Residues: CASARDRSNYGYTF.

CDR3 sequence (DNA): TGCGCCAGCAGCTGGGGACAGACCACAGATACGCAGTATTTT. It yields the protein CASSWGQTTDTQYF. The V call is TRBV5-1, the J call TRBJ2-3; 7 bases line up with TRBD1. The CDR3 contains 14 residues. Germline V gene lookup returns CDR1 SGHRS and CDR2 YFSETQ. Trimming at V came to 3 bases and at J to 2 bases, leaving 3 bases not matched to a gene.

This clone was counted once. The same CDR3 is also encoded by other DNA sequences in this sample. This rearrangement joins TRBV19 to TRBJ1-1; 9 bases are shared with TRBD1. The germline V gene has CDR1 LNHDA and CDR2 SQIVND (reference sequence). The trim removed 6 bases at V and 0 bases at J, leaving 11 bases unmatched. This CDR3 is built from 17 residues. CDR3 region: CASSIPPRTGVNTEAFF. Here the CDR3 DNA reads TGTGCCAGTAGCATTCCCCCTCGGACAGGGGTGAACACTGAAGCTTTCTTT.

This chain uses TRBV28 with TRBJ2-2; a weak D match, TRBD2 (5 bases). The V end was cut by 7 bases, the J end by 6 bases, with 15 bases between. Germline CDR1 reads MDHEN; CDR2 reads SYDVKM. CDR3 length: 14 residues. The CDR3 loop reads CASKGGSGAGELFF. CDR3 nucleotide sequence: TGTGCCAGCAAAGGCGGCTCCGGGGCCGGGGAGCTGTTTTTT.

J is TRBJ2-5 and V is TRBV4-1, with D unclear. V was pared by 0 bases and J by 1 base, with 9 bases between. This CDR3 is built from 15 residues. Germline CDR1 reads MGHRA; CDR2 reads YSYEKL. The CDR3 loop reads CASSQELLPQETQYF. The DNA for the CDR3 is TGCGCCAGCAGCCAAGAACTACTACCCCAAGAGACCCAGTACTTC.

This sequence joins TRBV30 and TRBJ1-1, with D possibly being TRBD1 (5 bases). The germline V gene has CDR1 GTSNPN and CDR2 SVGIG (reference sequence). The CDR3 sequence is 15 residues long. V gave up 0 bases and J gave up 3 bases, with 14 bases separating them. CDR3 in DNA: TGTGCCTGGAGTGTGGGCAGGGAAGTGGACACTGAAGCTTTCTTT. Amino acid sequence: CAWSVGREVDTEAFF.

This chain links TRBV5-1 with TRBJ2-1, with TRBD2 matching 7 bases. Unmatched junction bases numbered 3, after V lost 2 bases and J lost 1 base. The CDR3 totals 15 residues. Germline CDR1 reads SGHRS; CDR2 reads YFSETQ. This chain's CDR3 is CASSFSGRSYNEQFF. CDR3 DNA: TGCGCCAGCAGCTTTTCCGGGAGGTCCTACAATGAGCAGTTCTTC.

The sample holds a few counts of this clone. The CDR3 sequence is CASSEGWQGRNTIYF. The DNA for the CDR3 is TGTGCCAGCAGTGAAGGGTGGCAGGGGCGAAACACCATATATTTT. The V gene is TRBV6-1, the J gene TRBJ1-3, with TRBD1 as a possible D gene (6 bases). The length of the CDR3 is 15 residues. Trimming stripped 1 base from V and 5 bases from J, with 12 bases between. CDR1 and CDR2 from the germline V gene are MNHNS and SASEGT.

This chain links TRBV7-9 with TRBJ1-1, with D maybe TRBD1 (6 bases). This CDR3 contains 14 residues. V was cut by 5 bases and J by 5 bases, with 15 bases left in between. CDR1 and CDR2 (germline): SEHNR, FQNEAQ (reference sequence). The CDR3 DNA follows: TGTGCCAGCAGCGAAGAGGGGGTGGGTACTGAAGCTTTCTTT. This codes for CASSEEGVGTEAFF.

V gene TRBV27 combines with J gene TRBJ2-2; 9 nucleotides line up with TRBD2. This CDR3 comprises 14 residues. Germline V lookup: CDR1 MNHEY, CDR2 SMNVEV (reference sequence). Trimming at V came to 6 bases and at J to 5 bases, leaving 4 bases not matched to a gene. For the CDR3, the DNA is TGTGCCAGCAGACTAGCGGGCGCAACCGGGGAGCTGTTTTTT. This translates into CASRLAGATGELFF.

This chain uses TRBV5-6 with TRBJ2-7; D is perhaps TRBD1 (6 bases). Between the trimmed V and J ends, which lost 2 bases and 5 bases, there was a span of 20 bases. The CDR3 has 16 residues. Germline lookup yields CDR1 SGHDT and CDR2 YYEEEE. Here the CDR3 reads CASSLGFRGADDEQYV. CDR3 nucleotides: TGTGCCAGCAGCTTAGGCTTCAGGGGCGCCGACGACGAGCAGTACGTC.

This sequence joins TRBV7-9 and TRBJ1-4, with a possible D match to TRBD1 (5 bases). Between the trimmed V and J ends, which lost 5 bases and 5 bases, there was a span of 18 bases. The length of the CDR3 is 16 residues. The germline V gene encodes CDR1 SEHNR and CDR2 FQNEAQ (reference sequence). The CDR3 nucleotides are TGTGCCAGCAGCCCCGGGTTGTCCCAGGGAAATGAAAAACTGTTTTTT. It yields the protein CASSPGLSQGNEKLFF.